Following are 27 T cell receptor beta chains from one sample sequenced in a study of T cell repertoires in cytomegalovirus infection. Which antigens these TCRs recognize remains unknown. TCRdb re-analysed the reads in MiXCR, keeping a single row per CDR3 protein. Of roughly 920,000 distinct CDR3 sequences listed, around 32% were seen once; the top ten hold around an eighth. Sample: cultured CD8+ T cells from PBMCs, taken from culture after CMV antigen stimulation. These receptors were obtained from a human donor in good health (CMV status not recorded). Some clones in this sample may be carry-over from other donors' samples.

Many counts were recorded for this clonotype. The chain employs TRBV12-3 or TRBV12-4 and TRBJ1-1; 8 nucleotides match TRBD1. The CDR3 is 15 amino acids. The J segment lost 11 bases and the V segment lost 1 base, leaving 12 bases of the junction unmatched. In DNA form, the CDR3 reads TGTGCCAGCAGTTTAGGAGTTGGACAGGGAAATGTGGCTTTCTTT. This translates into CASSLGVGQGNVAFF.

The rearrangement links TRBV10-3 to TRBJ1-2; no clear D. The CDR3 is made up of 12 amino acids. Trimming shortened V by 6 bases and J by 1 base, and 6 bases separated the two germline ends. Germline V gene data show CDR1 as ENHRY and CDR2 as SYGVKD. The CDR3 DNA reads as TGTGCCATCAGGACACATAACTATGGCTACACCTTC. As protein: CAIRTHNYGYTF.

The J gene is TRBJ2-5, the V gene TRBV5-4; maybe TRBD1 (6 bases). The CDR3 runs to 16 residues. Per the germline V gene, CDR1 is SGHNT and CDR2 is YYREEE (reference sequence). Trimming pared 4 bases from V and 4 bases from J, leaving 20 bases between. The CDR3 protein is CASSPSNRVKAETQYF. CDR3 DNA sequence: TGTGCCAGCAGCCCGTCGAACAGGGTGAAGGCAGAGACCCAGTACTTC.

The sample holds a few counts of this clonotype. This rearrangement joins TRBV7-9 to TRBJ1-4; 8 nucleotides line up with TRBD1. This CDR3 is built from 17 residues. Unmatched junction bases numbered 8, after V lost 5 bases and J lost 0 bases. The V gene's germline CDR1 is SEHNR and CDR2 FQNEAQ (reference sequence). The CDR3 is CASSPGQGLATNEKLFF. In DNA form, the CDR3 reads TGTGCCAGCAGCCCAGGACAGGGTCTTGCAACTAATGAAAAACTGTTTTTT.

This chain links TRBV27 with TRBJ2-3; 11 positions agree with TRBD2. Germline V gene data show CDR1 as MNHEY and CDR2 as SMNVEV (reference sequence). The CDR3 is made up of 14 amino acids. Trimming at V came to 6 bases and at J to 4 bases, leaving 3 bases not matched to a gene. The CDR3 region has the DNA TGTGCCAGCAGACTAGCGGGGGCTGCAGATACGCAGTATTTT. It encodes CASRLAGAADTQYF.

V is TRBV27 and J is TRBJ2-2, with a possible D match to TRBD1 (7 bases). CDR1 is MNHEY, CDR2 SMNVEV, per germline (reference sequence). The germline V and J ends were trimmed by 0 bases and 4 bases, with 12 bases remaining between them. This CDR3 has 16 residues. The CDR3, as DNA: TGTGCCAGCAGTTTATCGAGGAGGGGGCCCACCGGGGAGCTGTTTTTT. Translation gives CASSLSRRGPTGELFF.

The chain has TRBV5-6 and TRBJ1-6; D is uncertain. Per germline, CDR1 SGHDT and CDR2 YYEEEE. This CDR3 spans 16 amino acids. The V end was cut by 3 bases, the J end by 0 bases, with 10 bases between. The DNA of the CDR3 is TGTGCCAGCAGCTCGGACGAAAGCTCCTATAATTCACCCCTCCACTTT. Amino acids: CASSSDESSYNSPLHF.

The sample holds one count of this clonotype. V is TRBV25-1 and J is TRBJ1-6; D not resolved. The CDR3 runs to 12 residues. Per the germline V gene, CDR1 is MGHDK and CDR2 is SYGVNS. Trimming took 2 bases from V and 8 from J, leaving 4 bases between them. The CDR3 nucleotides are TGTGCCAGCAGTGAACAGGATTCACCCCTCCACTTT. This translates into CASSEQDSPLHF. Combining the CDR3 with reference TRBV25-1 and TRBJ1-6 gives the whole variable domain EADIYQTPRYLVIGTGKKITLECSQTMGHDKMYWYQQDPGMELHLIHYSYGVNSTEKGDLSSESTVSRIRTEHFPLTLESARPSHTSQYLCASSEQDSPLHFGNGTRLTVT.

The V call is TRBV27, the J call TRBJ2-7, with a weak D call TRBD2 (5 bases). CDR3 length: 14 amino acids. Germline V gives CDR1 MNHEY, CDR2 SMNVEV (reference sequence). Trimming shortened V by 3 bases and J by 3 bases, and 12 bases separated the two germline ends. In DNA, the CDR3 is TGTGCCAGCAGTTTCTTAGCGTTCGGCTACGAGCAGTACTTC. This translates into CASSFLAFGYEQYF.

This chain connects TRBV27 to TRBJ1-5; tentative D call: TRBD1 (5 bases). In germline, CDR1 is MNHEY, CDR2 SMNVEV (reference sequence). The CDR3 extends over 15 amino acids. V lost 5 bases, J lost 1 base, and 12 bases lay in between. CDR3 in DNA: TGTGCCAGCAGTAGCCGGGGCGCAAGCAATCAGCCCCAGCATTTT. Translation: CASSSRGASNQPQHF.

In this sample, this clonotype turned up a few times. The chain recombines TRBV10-1 with TRBJ2-3; weak D call: TRBD2 (5 bases). The germline V and J ends were trimmed by 2 bases and 4 bases, with 7 bases remaining between them. This CDR3 has 13 residues. Germline V gene data show CDR1 as WNHNN and CDR2 as SYGVQD (reference sequence). In DNA, the CDR3 is TGCGCCAGCAGTGAGGCGGGCCCAGATACGCAGTATTTT. Protein product: CASSEAGPDTQYF.

The V gene is TRBV4-1, the J gene TRBJ1-3, with a possible D match to TRBD1 (6 bases). With 8 bases removed from V and 8 bases from J, the gap between germline ends came to 19 bases. CDR1 MGHRA and CDR2 YSYEKL come from the germline V gene. This CDR3 has 14 residues. The CDR3 DNA is TGCGCCAGCCGTGCCAACAGGGAAGATCACACCATATATTTT. Residues: CASRANREDHTIYF.

This clonotype came up a few times. The chain has TRBV6-5 and TRBJ1-2, with D perhaps matching TRBD1 (5 bases). V was shortened by 0 bases and J by 7 bases, with 9 bases between the two germline ends. CDR1 MNHEY and CDR2 SVGAGI come from the germline V gene. This CDR3 has 13 residues. The CDR3 loop reads CASSYSREFGYTF. CDR3 nucleotide sequence: TGTGCCAGCAGTTACTCCAGGGAATTTGGCTACACCTTC.

In this sample, this clonotype turned up many times. The chain uses TRBV7-2 and TRBJ2-5, with a tentative D call TRBD1 (5 bases). Trimming cost V 0 bases and J 0 bases, with 23 bases left between them. CDR1 is SGHTA and CDR2 is FQGNSA in the germline V gene. The CDR3 contains 20 residues. CDR3 DNA sequence: TGTGCCAGCAGCTTAGCATTTGGGTCCGGACGGACATTGTACCAAGAGACCCAGTACTTC. Amino acids: CASSLAFGSGRTLYQETQYF.

This chain joins TRBV19 and TRBJ1-1, with D unresolved. The CDR3 length is 14 residues. The V end lost 3 bases, the J end lost 4 bases, and 12 bases lay between the germline ends. Germline V gives CDR1 LNHDA, CDR2 SQIVND (reference sequence). CDR3 bases: TGTGCCAGTAGTATTCCCCGGCTACGCACTGAAGCTTTCTTT. Its protein product is CASSIPRLRTEAFF.

V usage is TRBV28 and J usage is TRBJ1-2; D remains unclear. Trimming took 5 bases from V and 4 from J, leaving 14 bases between them. CDR1 is MDHEN and CDR2 is SYDVKM in the germline V gene. There are 14 residues in the CDR3. The CDR3 nucleotides are TGTGCCAGCAGTCCGCCTCATTGGGGCTATGGCTACACCTTC. Translated: CASSPPHWGYGYTF.

In this sample, this clonotype turned up a few times. V gene TRBV5-1 combines with J gene TRBJ1-1, with 9 bases fitting TRBD1. CDR1 is SGHRS, CDR2 YFSETQ, per germline. The CDR3 has 16 residues. Trimming cost V 0 bases and J 7 bases; bases outside gene matches: 10. The CDR3 reads CASSLVGQGLRIEAFF. CDR3 nucleotides: TGCGCCAGCAGCTTGGTGGGACAGGGCCTCCGAATTGAAGCTTTCTTT.

This chain joins TRBV10-1 and TRBJ2-5; a possible D gene is TRBD2 (5 bases). The CDR3 is 14 residues long. Trimming pared 3 bases from V and 1 base from J, leaving 9 bases between. Germline-derived CDR1 and CDR2 are WNHNN and SYGVQD (reference sequence). CDR3 DNA sequence: TGCGCCAGCAGTGAATCGACTACCCAAGAGACCCAGTACTTC. Its protein is CASSESTTQETQYF.

The gene calls are TRBV7-9 and TRBJ1-3; D is ambiguous. Germline V CDR1 and CDR2: SEHNR, FQNEAQ (reference sequence). There are 16 residues in the CDR3. Deletions cut 5 bases from V and 4 bases from J, with 18 bases between. This CDR3 reads CASSPRVGPRGNTIYF. As DNA, the CDR3 is TGTGCCAGCAGCCCGAGGGTTGGCCCGCGAGGAAACACCATATATTTT.

V gene TRBV6-1 combines with J gene TRBJ2-7, with 7 bases aligning to TRBD1. After removal of 4 bases from V and 3 bases from J, the junction contained 9 bases not matched to a gene. The germline CDR1 and CDR2 sequences are MNHNS and SASEGT. The CDR3 spans 15 residues. CDR3 DNA: TGTGCCAGCAGTGGAGCGTCAGGGGGTATCTACGAGCAGTACTTC. Its translation: CASSGASGGIYEQYF.

The chain links TRBV6-2 or TRBV6-3 to TRBJ2-7; no reliable D call. V was cut by 0 bases and J by 2 bases, with 11 bases left in between. The CDR3 is made up of 15 amino acids. Germline lookup yields CDR1 MNHEY and CDR2 SVGEGT. The CDR3 DNA follows: TGTGCCAGCAGTTACTCGGGTGACAAGCCCTACGAGCAGTACGTC. Protein: CASSYSGDKPYEQYV.

The count of this clonotype is one. The V call is TRBV25-1, the J call TRBJ1-2; TRBD1 matches at 10 bases. Germline CDR1 is MGHDK and CDR2 is SYGVNS. The CDR3 loop spans 14 amino acids. The V and J ends lost 3 bases and 8 bases, in that order; junction bases with no gene match: 6. CDR3 in amino acids: CASSEWDRGDGYTF. The CDR3 coding sequence is TGTGCCAGCAGTGAGTGGGACAGGGGAGACGGCTACACCTTC.

This chain connects TRBV4-3 to TRBJ2-6; 9 bases map to TRBD2. The V gene end was trimmed by 0 bases and the J gene end by 1 base; junction bases not matched to a gene: 16. The CDR3 contains 22 residues. The germline CDR1 and CDR2 sequences are LGHNA and YSLEER. The CDR3 region is CASSQDELAGTLLNSGANVLTF. CDR3 DNA sequence: TGCGCCAGCAGCCAAGATGAGCTAGCGGGGACTCTTCTCAATTCTGGGGCCAACGTCCTGACTTTC.

The rearrangement links TRBV6-6 to TRBJ2-5; D call uncertain. V was shortened by 10 bases and J by 1 base, with 13 bases between the two germline ends. Germline CDR1 reads MNHNY; CDR2 reads SVGAGI (reference sequence). This CDR3 is 13 amino acids long. The CDR3 sequence: CATSGRSQETQYF. Written as DNA, the CDR3 is TGTGCCACTTCTGGCAGGTCCCAAGAGACCCAGTACTTC.

This clonotype was found many times. The chain has TRBV28 and TRBJ1-5; the D gene is possibly TRBD1 (6 bases). Trimming shortened V by 4 bases and J by 3 bases, and 13 bases separated the two germline ends. The CDR3 spans 15 residues. Germline V gives CDR1 MDHEN, CDR2 SYDVKM. The CDR3 reads CASSWAGDLNQPQHF. DNA for the CDR3: TGTGCCAGCAGTTGGGCAGGGGACCTCAATCAGCCCCAGCATTTT.

The J gene is TRBJ1-2, the V gene TRBV28; D is unclear. Germline CDR1 and CDR2: MDHEN and SYDVKM. This CDR3 has 14 amino acids. Trimming pared 2 bases from V and 5 bases from J, leaving 12 bases between. The CDR3 sequence is CASSLSYKEYGYTF. The CDR3 DNA reads TGTGCCAGCAGTTTAAGTTACAAGGAATATGGCTACACCTTC.

This clonotype showed up just once. The V gene is TRBV7-9, the J gene TRBJ2-7; tentatively, D is TRBD2 (7 bases). The CDR3 contains 16 residues. The germline V gene has CDR1 SEHNR and CDR2 FQNEAQ (reference sequence). V lost 4 bases and J 4 bases, leaving 20 bases between the germline ends. The CDR3 DNA reads TGTGCCAGCAGCTCGGCCGGGGGCGGGGGTCCTTACGAGCAGTACTTC. Protein product: CASSSAGGGGPYEQYF.